The next 27 T cell receptor beta chains were all read from a single sample in a study of blood T cells in healthy people across ages. Next came a second PCR, run for about 6 to 11 cycles, which used a sample-barcoded 5' primer along with a J-beta primer mix. One entry per CDR3 protein results from TCRdb running MiXCR on the 5' RACE reads. The sample lists some 760,000 distinct CDR3 sequences, about 25% occurring once. This sample also appeared in a second study, on T cells of mothers and their children.

The sequencing sample was made of blood. The receptors were gathered from a boy younger than 18 in good health.

The chain carries TRBV7-2 and TRBJ1-2; no firm D call. The CDR3 is made up of 14 amino acids. V lost 1 base to trimming and J lost 3 bases, with 9 bases between them. Germline V lookup: CDR1 SGHTA, CDR2 FQGNSA. The CDR3 spells CASSLVARHYGYTF. CDR3 coding DNA: TGTGCCAGCAGCTTAGTTGCCAGGCACTATGGCTACACCTTC.

This chain uses TRBV28 with TRBJ2-5, with TRBD1 matching over 9 bases. The tail of the sequence fits TRBJ2-7 better, so the J call may be wrong. This CDR3 contains 14 residues. The V gene's germline CDR1 is MDHEN and CDR2 SYDVKM. For the CDR3, the DNA is TGTGCCAGCAGGGGACAGGGACCCACCTACGAGCAGTACTTC. Translation gives CASRGQGPTYEQYF.

This clonotype was detected once. V gene TRBV6-6 combines with J gene TRBJ2-4; weak D call: TRBD2 (6 bases). Germline CDR1 is MNHNY and CDR2 is SVGAGI (reference sequence). The CDR3 is 15 residues long. V lost 6 bases to trimming and J lost 4 bases, with 16 bases between them. CDR3 amino acids: CASRIEGRGKNIQYF. CDR3 DNA sequence: TGTGCCAGCAGAATCGAGGGGCGGGGTAAAAACATTCAGTACTTC.

The sample holds a few counts of this clonotype. This rearrangement joins TRBV29-1 to TRBJ2-5; no clear D gene. The better agreement between TRBJ2-1 and the DNA end casts doubt on the J call. Germline CDR1 reads SQVTM; CDR2 reads ANQGSEA. This CDR3 comprises 13 residues. The CDR3 spells CSVEDPSNNEQFF. CDR3 DNA sequence: TGCAGCGTTGAAGATCCTAGTAACAATGAGCAGTTCTTC.

A few counts support this clonotype. The rearrangement links TRBV5-1 to TRBJ1-4, with 11 bases that match TRBD1. Germline V CDR1 and CDR2: SGHRS, YFSETQ. J was trimmed by 7 bases and V by 4 bases; bases with no gene match: 9. The CDR3 runs 16 residues. CDR3 nucleotide sequence: TGCGCCAGCAGCCTATTTTCCGGGACAGGGGGTGAAAAACTGTTTTTT. Amino acids: CASSLFSGTGGEKLFF.

This clonotype was detected many times. The chain carries TRBV20-1 and TRBJ1-1; D might be TRBD1 (5 bases). The CDR3 spans 12 residues. Germline V gene lookup returns CDR1 DFQATT and CDR2 SNEGSKA (reference sequence). The ends were cut back, 2 bases at V and 1 base at J, with 5 bases in the middle. The chain's CDR3 is CSARQGNTEAFF. CDR3 sequence (DNA): TGCAGTGCTAGACAGGGGAACACTGAAGCTTTCTTT.

The gene calls are TRBV10-3 and TRBJ2-3; the D is unclear. V gave up 10 bases and J gave up 4 bases, with 9 bases separating them. The germline V gene has CDR1 ENHRY and CDR2 SYGVKD. The CDR3 sequence is 11 residues long. The CDR3 DNA reads TGTGCCACGGGTGCTGCAGATACGCAGTATTTT. It encodes CATGAADTQYF.

This rearrangement joins TRBV2 to TRBJ2-7; TRBD2 agrees at 13 bases. Looked up from germline, CDR1 is SNHLY and CDR2 is FYNNEI. The CDR3 has 14 residues. V lost 7 bases, J lost 6 bases, and 6 bases stayed unmatched. In DNA form, the CDR3 reads TGTGCCAGCACCCAGGGACTAGCGGGGATCGAGCAGTACTTC. As protein: CASTQGLAGIEQYF.

This clonotype appeared a few times. The CDR3 DNA reads TGCGCCAGCAGCCAAGATTTTAGGGGGGACGAAAACACCGGGGAGCTGTTTTTT. It specifies CASSQDFRGDENTGELFF. This chain uses TRBV4-3 with TRBJ2-2; D might be TRBD1 or TRBD2, each matching 6 bases. V lost 0 bases, J lost 2 bases, and 16 bases lay in between. In germline, CDR1 is LGHNA, CDR2 YSLEER. The CDR3 has 18 residues.

In its sample, this clonotype was seen a few times. The genes are TRBV28 and TRBJ1-4; the D gene is possibly TRBD1 (5 bases). Per germline, CDR1 MDHEN and CDR2 SYDVKM. The CDR3 is made up of 15 amino acids. V lost 9 bases and J lost 0, with 14 bases in between. This chain's CDR3 is CASTLTDATNEKLFF. In DNA, the CDR3 is TGTGCCAGTACCCTGACAGACGCAACTAATGAAAAACTGTTTTTT.

The table lists this clonotype with a few counts. This sequence joins TRBV28 and TRBJ1-4; D remains unclear. With 10 bases removed from V and 5 bases from J, the gap between germline ends came to 20 bases. Germline values: CDR1 MDHEN, CDR2 SYDVKM. The CDR3 loop spans 15 amino acids. The CDR3 loop is CATRSIETYNEKLFF. The CDR3 DNA follows: TGTGCCACCCGCTCTATTGAAACATACAATGAAAAACTGTTTTTT.

The table lists this clonotype with a few counts. The J gene is TRBJ2-1, the V gene TRBV4-2; 9 bases match TRBD2. This CDR3 has 16 residues. Trimming at V came to 2 bases and at J to 9 bases, leaving 11 bases not matched to a gene. CDR1 is LGHNA, CDR2 YNFKEQ, per germline. CDR3 coding DNA: TGTGCCAGCAGCCAAAGCGAAGGCGGGGGGGCGATTGAGCAGTTCTTC. Translation gives CASSQSEGGGAIEQFF.

The chain joins TRBV27 to TRBJ1-4; D is ambiguous. Germline V gene data show CDR1 as MNHEY and CDR2 as SMNVEV (reference sequence). With 7 bases removed from V and 3 bases from J, the gap between germline ends came to 12 bases. The CDR3 consists of 14 residues. CDR3: CASKFPGANEKLFF. The CDR3 DNA reads as TGTGCCAGCAAATTTCCCGGGGCTAATGAAAAACTGTTTTTT. Using reference TRBV27 and TRBJ1-4 for the parts outside the CDR3, the full variable domain is EAQVTQNPRYLITVTGKKLTVTCSQNMNHEYMSWYRQDPGLGLRQIYYSMNVEVTDKGDVPEGYKVSRKEKRNFPLILESPSPNQTSLYFCASKFPGANEKLFFGSGTQLSVL.

The CDR3 sequence is CASSRGPIYEQYF. The CDR3 nucleotides are TGTGCCAGCAGCAGGGGCCCTATCTACGAGCAGTACTTC. This chain links TRBV7-6 with TRBJ2-7, with D perhaps matching TRBD1 (5 bases). CDR3 size: 13 residues. CDR1 SGHVS and CDR2 FNYEAQ come from the germline V gene. Trimming removed 5 bases at V and 3 bases at J, with 11 bases between.

The DNA of the CDR3 is TGTGCCAGCAGCTTAGAAGGCTACCGGAAAGCTACGCAGTATTTT. It translates to CASSLEGYRKATQYF. The rearrangement uses TRBV11-2 and TRBJ2-3; D is uncertain. V was pared by 0 bases and J by 8 bases, with 15 bases between. Germline V gives CDR1 SGHAT, CDR2 FQNNGV. This CDR3 contains 15 residues.

This clonotype has ten or more counts. The chain recombines TRBV20-1 with TRBJ2-7; D is perhaps TRBD1 (5 bases). This CDR3 comprises 12 residues. Germline V gene sequence: CDR1 DFQATT, CDR2 SNEGSKA (reference sequence). V dropped 2 bases and J dropped 5 bases, with 10 bases sitting between them. CDR3 sequence (DNA): TGCAGTGCTAGAAGACAGAGAAACGAGCAGTACTTC. It encodes CSARRQRNEQYF.

This clonotype was seen a few times. The chain carries TRBV14 and TRBJ2-1; TRBD1 or TRBD2 may be the D gene (5 bases each). V was trimmed by 4 bases and J by 3 bases, leaving 16 bases between them. The V gene's germline CDR1 is SGHDN and CDR2 FVKESK. This CDR3 is 16 amino acids long. In nucleotides, the CDR3 is TGTGCCAGCAGCCCCTCCGGGACGGCGGGCTACAATGAGCAGTTCTTC. Encoded protein: CASSPSGTAGYNEQFF. Together with reference TRBV14 and TRBJ2-1, the CDR3 gives the full variable domain: EAGVTQFPSHSVIEKGQTVTLRCDPISGHDNLYWYRRVMGKEIKFLLHFVKESKQDESGMPNNRFLAERTGGTYSTLKVQPAELEDSGVYFCASSPSGTAGYNEQFFGPGTRLTVL.

V is TRBV29-1 and J is TRBJ2-1, with TRBD2 matching over 11 bases. Germline trimming cut 2 bases from V and 4 bases from J; bases unmatched to any gene: 7. This CDR3 contains 16 residues. Germline CDR1 is SQVTM and CDR2 is ANQGSEA. The CDR3: CSVELSGRAIYNEQFF. The CDR3 nucleotides are TGCAGCGTTGAACTTAGCGGGAGGGCTATTTACAATGAGCAGTTCTTC.

This clonotype was seen only a few times. V usage is TRBV6-1 and J usage is TRBJ2-1, with TRBD2 matching over 9 bases. CDR3 length: 15 residues. Germline assignment: CDR1 MNHNS and CDR2 SASEGT. Trimming at V came to 6 bases and at J to 10 bases, leaving 13 bases not matched to a gene. The CDR3 sequence: CASSEWGLAVGEQFF. DNA of the CDR3: TGTGCCAGCAGCGAATGGGGACTAGCCGTTGGCGAGCAGTTCTTC.

In its sample, this clonotype was seen a few times. The junction shows a germline mismatch at one end, possibly a read error. V and J are TRBV24-1 and TRBJ2-6; perhaps TRBD2 as D (6 bases). Germline lookup yields CDR1 KGHDR and CDR2 SFDVKD. This CDR3 region has 16 residues. The chain's CDR3 is CATSDFGDSGANILTF. The CDR3, as DNA: TGTGCCACCAGTGATTTTGGGGACTCTGGGGCCAACATCCTGACTTTC.

In its sample, this clonotype was seen a few times. The J gene is TRBJ2-4, the V gene TRBV2; D gene uncertain. The CDR3 totals 9 residues. V lost 3 bases and J 12 bases, leaving 3 bases between the germline ends. Germline CDR1 reads SNHLY; CDR2 reads FYNNEI. CDR3 protein: CASSEAQYF. The CDR3 DNA sequence: TGTGCCAGCAGTGAGGCTCAGTACTTC.

The rearrangement joins TRBV27 to TRBJ2-7, with 8 bases that match TRBD1. The J call could be wrong; TRBJ2-1 is a better fit for the DNA end. The CDR3 totals 15 residues. Germline loops: CDR1 MNHEY, CDR2 SMNVEV (reference sequence). In nucleotides, the CDR3 is TGTGCCAGCAGTTTGCTCCAGGGGGCTCGCAATGAGCAGTTCTTC. This gives the protein CASSLLQGARNEQFF.

This clonotype was counted only a few times. J is TRBJ2-5 and V is TRBV15; possibly TRBD1 or TRBD2 for D (5 bases each). The CDR3 has 16 amino acids. Germline assignment: CDR1 LNHNV and CDR2 YYDKDF (reference sequence). Trimming removed 1 base at V and 0 bases at J, with 12 bases between. The CDR3 region has the DNA TGTGCCACCAGCAGAGGGGACGGCACATACCAAGAGACCCAGTACTTC. Residues: CATSRGDGTYQETQYF. Full variable domain (outside the CDR3, taken from reference TRBV15 and TRBJ2-5): DAMVIQNPRYQVTQFGKPVTLSCSQTLNHNVMYWYQQKSSQAPKLLFHYYDKDFNNEADTPDNFQSRRPNTSFCFLDIRSPGLGDTAMYLCATSRGDGTYQETQYFGPGTRLLVL.

A few counts support this clonotype. V and J are TRBV12-5 and TRBJ1-2; TRBD1 matches at 9 bases. Trimming cost V 2 bases and J 8 bases; bases outside gene matches: 3. CDR3 length equals 13 residues. CDR1 is LGHNT, CDR2 FRNRAP, per germline. The CDR3 spells CASGLWDRDGYTF. The CDR3 DNA follows: TGTGCTAGTGGTTTGTGGGACAGGGACGGCTACACCTTC.

V gene TRBV9 combines with J gene TRBJ2-3; D gene uncertain. Germline CDR1 reads SGDLS; CDR2 reads YYNGEE. V was shortened by 9 bases and J by 2 bases, with 13 bases between the two germline ends. The CDR3 length is 13 residues. The CDR3 here is CATVRLSTDTQYF. In DNA form, the CDR3 reads TGTGCCACCGTGAGACTCTCCACAGATACGCAGTATTTT. Drawing the rest from reference TRBV9 and TRBJ2-3, the complete variable domain is DSGVTQTPKHLITATGQRVTLRCSPRSGDLSVYWYQQSLDQGLQFLIQYYNGEERAKGNILERFSAQQFPDLHSELNLSSLELGDSALYFCATVRLSTDTQYFGPGTRLTVL.

To note about this clonotype: One end of the junction fails to match germline, which may point to a read error. The gene calls are TRBV20-1 and TRBJ2-7; TRBD1 aligns across 7 bases. The CDR3 covers 16 residues. The V gene's germline CDR1 is DFQATT and CDR2 SNEGSKA (reference sequence). CDR3 nucleotide sequence: TGCAGTGCTAGAGATCTTACCGGCGACAGGGTGGGGGAGCAGTACTTT. Translation gives CSARDLTGDRVGEQYF.

This clonotype came up a few times. The rearrangement links TRBV5-1 to TRBJ2-1; D may match TRBD1 or TRBD2 (5 bases each). The CDR3 sequence is 16 residues long. Germline V gives CDR1 SGHRS, CDR2 YFSETQ. Trimming pared 0 bases from V and 3 bases from J, leaving 13 bases between. The chain's CDR3 is CASSLGPADIYNEQFF. CDR3 sequence (DNA): TGCGCCAGCAGCTTGGGGCCAGCGGACATCTACAATGAGCAGTTCTTC. The whole variable domain, remainder taken from reference TRBV5-1 and TRBJ2-1, is KAGVTQTPRYLIKTRGQQVTLSCSPISGHRSVSWYQQTPGQGLQFLFEYFSETQRNKGNFPGRFSGRQFSNSRSEMNVSTLELGDSALYLCASSLGPADIYNEQFFGPGTRLTVL.